The clone carrying this T cell receptor beta chain was observed at least ten times. This sample stems from a study of T-cell reconstitution after alpha-beta-depleted transplantation in children. Construction of the TCRbeta library involved unique molecular identifiers. TCRdb independently ran MiXCR on the PCR reads; one entry per CDR3 protein. The data show approximately 420,000 distinct CDR3 sequences, roughly a tenth seen once. The sequencing here drew on PBMCs from the stem cell graft donor, taken from the stem cell graft. The sequence came from a human donor who donated a stem cell graft to a child with acute myeloid leukemia.

This CDR3 is CASSKKSDTEAFF. The CDR3 nucleotides are TGTGCCAGCTCAAAGAAAAGTGACACTGAAGCTTTCTTT. V gene TRBV18 combines with J gene TRBJ1-1, with D unclear. The V gene lost 5 bases and the J gene lost 3 bases, with 10 bases spanning the gap. The V gene's germline CDR1 is KGHSH and CDR2 LQKENI. The CDR3 is 13 amino acids. Drawing the rest from reference TRBV18 and TRBJ1-1, the complete variable domain is NAGVMQNPRHLVRRRGQEARLRCSPMKGHSHVYWYRQLPEEGLKFMVYLQKENIIDESGMPKERFSAEFPKEGPSILRIQQVVRGDSAAYFCASSKKSDTEAFFGQGTRLTVV.